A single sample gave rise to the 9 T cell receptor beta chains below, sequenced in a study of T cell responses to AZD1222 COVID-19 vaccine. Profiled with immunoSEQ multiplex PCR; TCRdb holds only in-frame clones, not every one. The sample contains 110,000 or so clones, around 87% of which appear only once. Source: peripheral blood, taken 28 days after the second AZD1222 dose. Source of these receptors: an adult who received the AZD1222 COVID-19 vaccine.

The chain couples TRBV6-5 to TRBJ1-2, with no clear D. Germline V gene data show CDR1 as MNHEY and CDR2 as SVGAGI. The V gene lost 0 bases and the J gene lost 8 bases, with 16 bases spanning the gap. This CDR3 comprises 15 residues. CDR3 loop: CASSYSGRPLGGYTF. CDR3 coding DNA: TGTGCCAGCAGTTACTCGGGAAGACCCCTCGGAGGCTACACCTTC.

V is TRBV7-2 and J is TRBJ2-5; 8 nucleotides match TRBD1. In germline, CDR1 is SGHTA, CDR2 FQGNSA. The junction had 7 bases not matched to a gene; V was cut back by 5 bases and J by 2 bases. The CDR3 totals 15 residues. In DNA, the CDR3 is TGTGCCAGCAGCCAGGACAGGGCAATTCAAGAGACCCAGTACTTC. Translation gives CASSQDRAIQETQYF.

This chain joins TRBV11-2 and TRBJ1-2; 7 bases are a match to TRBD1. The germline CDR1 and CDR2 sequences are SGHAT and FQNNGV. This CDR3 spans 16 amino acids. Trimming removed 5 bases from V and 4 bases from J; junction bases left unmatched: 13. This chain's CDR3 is CASSENPGTAIYGYTF. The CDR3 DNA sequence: TGTGCCAGCAGCGAAAATCCCGGGACAGCCATCTATGGCTACACCTTC.

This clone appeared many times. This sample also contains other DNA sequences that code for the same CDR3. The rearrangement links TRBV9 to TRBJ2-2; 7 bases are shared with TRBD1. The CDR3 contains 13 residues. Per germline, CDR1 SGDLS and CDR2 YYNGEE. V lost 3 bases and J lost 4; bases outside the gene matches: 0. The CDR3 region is CASSAGGTGELFF. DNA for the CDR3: TGTGCCAGCAGCGCAGGGGGCACCGGGGAGCTGTTTTTT.

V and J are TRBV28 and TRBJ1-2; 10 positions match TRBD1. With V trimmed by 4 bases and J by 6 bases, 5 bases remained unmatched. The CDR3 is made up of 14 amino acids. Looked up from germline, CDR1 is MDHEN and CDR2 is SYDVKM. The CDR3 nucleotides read TGTGCCAGCAGTTCCGACAGGGGGCTCCATGGCTACACCTTC. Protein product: CASSSDRGLHGYTF.

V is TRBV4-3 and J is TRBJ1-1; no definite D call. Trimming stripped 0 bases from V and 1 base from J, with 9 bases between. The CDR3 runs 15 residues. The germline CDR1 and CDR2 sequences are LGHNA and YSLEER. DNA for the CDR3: TGCGCCAGCAGCCAAGAACCAGACGCGAACACTGAAGCTTTCTTT. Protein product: CASSQEPDANTEAFF.

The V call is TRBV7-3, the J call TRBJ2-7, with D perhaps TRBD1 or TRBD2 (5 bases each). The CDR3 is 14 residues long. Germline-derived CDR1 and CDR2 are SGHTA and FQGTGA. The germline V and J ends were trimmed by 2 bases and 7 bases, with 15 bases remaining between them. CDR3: CASSLFFARGEQYF. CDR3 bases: TGTGCCAGCAGCTTATTTTTCGCGAGGGGAGAGCAGTACTTC.

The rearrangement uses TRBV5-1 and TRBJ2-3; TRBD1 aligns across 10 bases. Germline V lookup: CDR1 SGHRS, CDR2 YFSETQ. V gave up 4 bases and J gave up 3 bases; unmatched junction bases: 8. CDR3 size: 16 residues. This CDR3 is CASSRAWDRGTDTQYF. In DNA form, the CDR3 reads TGCGCCAGCAGCCGGGCCTGGGACAGGGGAACAGATACGCAGTATTTT.

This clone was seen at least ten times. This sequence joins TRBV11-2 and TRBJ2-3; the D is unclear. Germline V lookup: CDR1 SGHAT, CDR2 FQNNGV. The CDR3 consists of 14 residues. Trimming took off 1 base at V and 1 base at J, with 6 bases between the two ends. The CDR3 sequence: CASSLAFGTDTQYF. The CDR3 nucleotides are TGTGCCAGCAGCTTAGCTTTTGGCACAGATACGCAGTATTTT.